The subject of this entry is one T cell receptor (beta chain). This sample stems from a study of blood T cell repertoires in COVID-19. The assay was immunoSEQ multiplex PCR, and TCRdb's table has in-frame clones only and misses some. The sample includes over 75,000 clones, 75% to 85% of them seen just once. The ends were cut back, 3 bases at V and 5 bases at J, with 10 bases in the middle. From germline, CDR1 is SGHTA and CDR2 FQGNSA. This CDR3 region has 13 residues. Sample: peripheral blood. The rearrangement uses TRBV7-2 and TRBJ2-5; a weak D match, TRBD1 (5 bases). This TCR came from a woman between 65 and 79 years old with acute or convalescent COVID-19. The CDR3 loop reads CASSLGPGETQYF. CDR3 coding DNA: TGTGCCAGCAGCTTGGGGCCTGGGGAGACCCAGTACTTC.